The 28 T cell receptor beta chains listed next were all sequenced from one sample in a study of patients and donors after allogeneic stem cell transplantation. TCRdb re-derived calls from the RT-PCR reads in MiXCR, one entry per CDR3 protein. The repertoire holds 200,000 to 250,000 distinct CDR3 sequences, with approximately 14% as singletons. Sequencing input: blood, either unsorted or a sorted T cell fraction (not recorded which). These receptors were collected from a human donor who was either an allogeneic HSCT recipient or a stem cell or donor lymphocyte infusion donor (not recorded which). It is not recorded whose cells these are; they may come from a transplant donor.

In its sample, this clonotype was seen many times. The CDR3 DNA is TGTGCCAGCTCACCTAGCCCCGTAATTTACGAGCAGTACTTC. Amino acid sequence: CASSPSPVIYEQYF. This rearrangement joins TRBV18 to TRBJ2-7; D remains unclear. The CDR3 runs 14 residues. Germline V CDR1 and CDR2: KGHSH, LQKENI. Trimming stripped 3 bases from V and 4 bases from J, with 13 bases between.

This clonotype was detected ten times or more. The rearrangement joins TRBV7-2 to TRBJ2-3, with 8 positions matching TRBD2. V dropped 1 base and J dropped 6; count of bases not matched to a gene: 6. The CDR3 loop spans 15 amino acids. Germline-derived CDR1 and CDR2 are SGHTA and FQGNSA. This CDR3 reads CASSLVGGAGDTQYF. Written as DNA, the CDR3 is TGTGCCAGCAGCTTAGTCGGGGGGGCCGGTGATACGCAGTATTTT. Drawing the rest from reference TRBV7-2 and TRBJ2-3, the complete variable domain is GAGVSQSPSNKVTEKGKDVELRCDPISGHTALYWYRQSLGQGLEFLIYFQGNSAPDKSGLPSDRFSAERTGGSVSTLTIQRTQQEDSAVYLCASSLVGGAGDTQYFGPGTRLTVL.

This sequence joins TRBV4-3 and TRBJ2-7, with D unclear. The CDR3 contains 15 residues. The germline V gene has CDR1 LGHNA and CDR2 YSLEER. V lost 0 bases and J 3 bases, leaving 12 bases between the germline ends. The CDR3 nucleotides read TGCGCCAGCAGCCAAGATCCAGGTAGAGACTACGAGCAGTACTTC. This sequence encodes CASSQDPGRDYEQYF.

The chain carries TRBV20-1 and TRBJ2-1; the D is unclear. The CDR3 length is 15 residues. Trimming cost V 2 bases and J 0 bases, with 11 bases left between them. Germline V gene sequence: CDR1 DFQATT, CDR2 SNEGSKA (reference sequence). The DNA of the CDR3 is TGCAGTGCTAGAAACGCGGAGAGCTCCTACAATGAGCAGTTCTTC. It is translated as CSARNAESSYNEQFF.

The CDR3 region is CASSTWTGTTEAFF. The CDR3 bases are TGTGCCAGCAGCACCTGGACAGGGACCACTGAAGCTTTCTTT. This chain uses TRBV5-4 with TRBJ1-1; 8 bases align to TRBD1. Germline CDR1 SGHNT, CDR2 YYREEE (reference sequence). Trimming removed 4 bases from V and 4 bases from J; junction bases left unmatched: 6. The CDR3 runs 14 residues.

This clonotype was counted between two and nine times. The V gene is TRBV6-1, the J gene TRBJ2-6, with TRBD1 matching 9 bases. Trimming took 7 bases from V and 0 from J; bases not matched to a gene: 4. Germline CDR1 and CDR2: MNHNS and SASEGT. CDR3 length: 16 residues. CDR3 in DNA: TGTGCCAGCACCCGGACAGGGGCCTCTGGGGCCAACGTCCTGACTTTC. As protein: CASTRTGASGANVLTF.

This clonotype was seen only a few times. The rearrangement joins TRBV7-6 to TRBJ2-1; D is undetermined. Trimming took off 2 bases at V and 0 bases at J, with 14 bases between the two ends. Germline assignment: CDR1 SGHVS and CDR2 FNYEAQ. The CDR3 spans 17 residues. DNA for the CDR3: TGTGCCAGCAGCTTACGGCCTCCTTCGAGCTCCTACAATGAGCAGTTCTTC. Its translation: CASSLRPPSSSYNEQFF. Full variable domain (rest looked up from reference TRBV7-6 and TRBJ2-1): GAGVSQSPRYKVTKRGQDVALRCDPISGHVSLYWYRQALGQGPEFLTYFNYEAQQDKSGLPNDRFSAERPEGSISTLTIQRTEQRDSAMYRCASSLRPPSSSYNEQFFGPGTRLTVL.

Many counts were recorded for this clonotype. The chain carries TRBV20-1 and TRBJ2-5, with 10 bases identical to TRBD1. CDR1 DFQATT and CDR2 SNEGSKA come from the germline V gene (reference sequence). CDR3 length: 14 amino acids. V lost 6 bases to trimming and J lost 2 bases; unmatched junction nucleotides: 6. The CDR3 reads CSAKTGGRQETQYF. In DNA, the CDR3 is TGCAGTGCAAAGACAGGGGGCAGGCAAGAGACCCAGTACTTC.

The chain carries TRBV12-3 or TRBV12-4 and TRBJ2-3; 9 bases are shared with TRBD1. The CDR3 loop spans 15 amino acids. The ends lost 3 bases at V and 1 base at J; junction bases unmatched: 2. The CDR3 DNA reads TGTGCCAGCAGTTTGAGACAGGGGGGCACAGATACGCAGTATTTT. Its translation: CASSLRQGGTDTQYF.

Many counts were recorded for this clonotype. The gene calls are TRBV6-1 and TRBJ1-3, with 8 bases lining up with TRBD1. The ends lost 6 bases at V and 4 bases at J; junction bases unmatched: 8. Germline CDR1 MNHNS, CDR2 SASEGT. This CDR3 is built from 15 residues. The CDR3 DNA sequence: TGTGCCAGCAGCAGCGGACAGGGTGGAGGAAACACCATATATTTT. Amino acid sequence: CASSSGQGGGNTIYF.

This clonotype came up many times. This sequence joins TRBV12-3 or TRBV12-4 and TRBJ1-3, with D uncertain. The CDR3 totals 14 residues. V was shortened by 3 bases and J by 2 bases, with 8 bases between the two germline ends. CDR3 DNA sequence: TGTGCCAGCAGTTTGGAGGTAGCTGGAAACACCATATATTTT. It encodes CASSLEVAGNTIYF.

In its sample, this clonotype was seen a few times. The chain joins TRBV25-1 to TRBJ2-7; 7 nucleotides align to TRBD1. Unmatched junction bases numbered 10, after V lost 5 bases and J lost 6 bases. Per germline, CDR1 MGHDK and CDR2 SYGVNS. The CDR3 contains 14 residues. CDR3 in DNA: TGTGCCAGCAGTTCGCGACAGGGAGCACGCGAGCAGTACTTC. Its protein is CASSSRQGAREQYF.

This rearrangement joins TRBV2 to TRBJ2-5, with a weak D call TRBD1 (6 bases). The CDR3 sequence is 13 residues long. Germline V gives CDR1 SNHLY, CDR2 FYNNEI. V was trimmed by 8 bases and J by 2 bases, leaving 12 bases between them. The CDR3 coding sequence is TGTGCCAGCGAGGACAGCATTCAAGAGACCCAGTACTTC. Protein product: CASEDSIQETQYF.

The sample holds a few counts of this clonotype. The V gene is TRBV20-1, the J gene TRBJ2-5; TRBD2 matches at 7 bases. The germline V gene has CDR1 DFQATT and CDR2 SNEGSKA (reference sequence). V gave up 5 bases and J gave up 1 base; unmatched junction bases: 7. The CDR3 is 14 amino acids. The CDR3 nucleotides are TGCAGTGCTTCCCGACTAGCCCTCCAAGAGACCCAGTACTTC. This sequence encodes CSASRLALQETQYF.

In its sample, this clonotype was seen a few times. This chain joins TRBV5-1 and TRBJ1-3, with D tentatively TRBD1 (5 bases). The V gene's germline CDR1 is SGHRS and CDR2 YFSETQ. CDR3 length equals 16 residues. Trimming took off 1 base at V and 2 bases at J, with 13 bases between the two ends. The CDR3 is CASSLREGRAGNTIYF. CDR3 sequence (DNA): TGCGCCAGCAGCTTGCGCGAGGGGAGAGCTGGAAACACCATATATTTT. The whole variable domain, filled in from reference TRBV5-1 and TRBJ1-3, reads KAGVTQTPRYLIKTRGQQVTLSCSPISGHRSVSWYQQTPGQGLQFLFEYFSETQRNKGNFPGRFSGRQFSNSRSEMNVSTLELGDSALYLCASSLREGRAGNTIYFGEGSWLTVV.

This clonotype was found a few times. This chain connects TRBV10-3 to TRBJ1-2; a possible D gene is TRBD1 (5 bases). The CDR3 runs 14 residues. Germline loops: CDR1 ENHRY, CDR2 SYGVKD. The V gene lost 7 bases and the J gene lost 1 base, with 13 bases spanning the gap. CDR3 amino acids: CAIKGQGINYGYTF. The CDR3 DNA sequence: TGTGCCATCAAAGGGCAGGGCATTAACTATGGCTACACCTTC.

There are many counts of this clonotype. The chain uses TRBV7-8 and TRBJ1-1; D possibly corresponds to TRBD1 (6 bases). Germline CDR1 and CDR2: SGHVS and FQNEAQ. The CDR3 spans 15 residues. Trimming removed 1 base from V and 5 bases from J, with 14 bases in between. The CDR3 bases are TGTGCCAGCAGCTTAGTATGGGGGGCAAGTACTGAAGCTTTCTTT. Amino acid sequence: CASSLVWGASTEAFF.

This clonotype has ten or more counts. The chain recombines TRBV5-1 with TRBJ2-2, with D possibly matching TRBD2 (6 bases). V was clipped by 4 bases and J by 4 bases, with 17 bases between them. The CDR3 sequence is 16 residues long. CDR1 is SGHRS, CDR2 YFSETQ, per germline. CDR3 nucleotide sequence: TGCGCCAGCAGCGCGGGGACCGCGCATGTCACCGGGGAGCTGTTTTTT. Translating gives CASSAGTAHVTGELFF.

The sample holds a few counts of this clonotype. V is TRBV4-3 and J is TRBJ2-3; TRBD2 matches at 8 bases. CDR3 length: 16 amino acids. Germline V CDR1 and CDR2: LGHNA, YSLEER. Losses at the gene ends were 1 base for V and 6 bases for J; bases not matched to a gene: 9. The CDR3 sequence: CASSQAQRGTTDTQYF. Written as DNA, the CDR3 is TGCGCCAGCAGCCAAGCCCAGCGGGGGACCACCGATACGCAGTATTTT.

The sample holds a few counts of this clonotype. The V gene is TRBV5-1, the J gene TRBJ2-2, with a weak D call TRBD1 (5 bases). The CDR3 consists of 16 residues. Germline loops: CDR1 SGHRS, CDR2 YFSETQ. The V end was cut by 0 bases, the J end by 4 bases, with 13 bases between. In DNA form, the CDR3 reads TGCGCCAGCAGCTTGGGGACAAGTAGGGGCACCGGGGAGCTGTTTTTT. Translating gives CASSLGTSRGTGELFF.

Here the CDR3 reads CASSLNGRKNNYGYTF. For the CDR3, the DNA is TGTGCCAGCAGCTTGAATGGACGGAAAAATAACTATGGCTACACCTTC. V and J are TRBV5-5 and TRBJ1-2; D gene uncertain. Trimming removed 1 base from V and 1 base from J, with 14 bases in between. This CDR3 comprises 16 residues. The germline gives CDR1 SGHKS, CDR2 YYEKEE (reference sequence). Variable domain in full (rest from reference TRBV5-5 and TRBJ1-2): DAGVTQSPTHLIKTRGQQVTLRCSPISGHKSVSWYQQVLGQGPQFIFQYYEKEERGRGNFPDRFSARQFPNYSSELNVNALLLGDSALYLCASSLNGRKNNYGYTFGSGTRLTVV.

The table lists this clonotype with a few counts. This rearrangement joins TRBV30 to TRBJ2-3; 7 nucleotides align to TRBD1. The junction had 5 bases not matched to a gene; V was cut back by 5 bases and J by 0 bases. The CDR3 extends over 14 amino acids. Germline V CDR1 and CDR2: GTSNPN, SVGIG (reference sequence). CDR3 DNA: TGTGCCTGGGGGGTGGGACAGAGCACAGATACGCAGTATTTT. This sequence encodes CAWGVGQSTDTQYF. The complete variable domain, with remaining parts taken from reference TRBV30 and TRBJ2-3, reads SQTIHQWPATLVQPVGSPLSLECTVEGTSNPNLYWYRQAAGRGLQLLFYSVGIGQISSEVPQNLSASRPQDRQFILSSKKLLLSDSGFYLCAWGVGQSTDTQYFGPGTRLTVL.

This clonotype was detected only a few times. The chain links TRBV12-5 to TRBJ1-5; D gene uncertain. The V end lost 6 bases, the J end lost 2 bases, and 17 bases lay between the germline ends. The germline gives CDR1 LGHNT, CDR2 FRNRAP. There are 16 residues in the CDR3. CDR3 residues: CASGPPSLRGNQPQHF. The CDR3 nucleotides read TGTGCTAGTGGGCCCCCCAGCCTCCGGGGCAATCAGCCCCAGCATTTT.

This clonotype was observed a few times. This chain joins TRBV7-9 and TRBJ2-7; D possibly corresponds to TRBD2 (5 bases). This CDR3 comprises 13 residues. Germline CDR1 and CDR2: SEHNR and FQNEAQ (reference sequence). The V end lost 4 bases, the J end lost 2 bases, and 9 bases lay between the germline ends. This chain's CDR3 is CASSWTDPYEQYF. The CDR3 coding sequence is TGTGCCAGCAGCTGGACTGACCCCTACGAGCAGTACTTC.

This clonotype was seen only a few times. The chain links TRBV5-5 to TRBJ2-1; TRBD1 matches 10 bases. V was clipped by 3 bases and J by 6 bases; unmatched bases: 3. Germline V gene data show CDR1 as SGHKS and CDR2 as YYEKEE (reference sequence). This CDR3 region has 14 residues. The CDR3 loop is CASSSGTGANEQFF. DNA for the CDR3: TGTGCCAGCAGCTCCGGGACAGGGGCCAATGAGCAGTTCTTC.

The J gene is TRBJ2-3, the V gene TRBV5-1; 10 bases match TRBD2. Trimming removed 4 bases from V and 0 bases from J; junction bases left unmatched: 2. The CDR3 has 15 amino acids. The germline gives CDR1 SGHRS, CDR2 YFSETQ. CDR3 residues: CASSGLAVSTDTQYF. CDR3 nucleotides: TGCGCCAGCAGCGGACTAGCGGTTAGCACAGATACGCAGTATTTT.

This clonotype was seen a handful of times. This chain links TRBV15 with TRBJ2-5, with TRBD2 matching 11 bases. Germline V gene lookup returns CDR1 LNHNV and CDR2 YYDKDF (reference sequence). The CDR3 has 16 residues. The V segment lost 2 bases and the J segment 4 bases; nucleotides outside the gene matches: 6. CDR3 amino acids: CATSRSGLAEGETQYF. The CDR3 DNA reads TGTGCCACCAGCAGATCGGGACTAGCGGAGGGAGAGACCCAGTACTTC.

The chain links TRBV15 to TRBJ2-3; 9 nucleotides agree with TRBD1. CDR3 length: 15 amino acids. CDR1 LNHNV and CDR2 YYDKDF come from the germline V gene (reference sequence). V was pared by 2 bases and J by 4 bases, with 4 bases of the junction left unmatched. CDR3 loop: CATSRTGGGADTQYF. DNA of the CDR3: TGTGCCACCAGCAGAACAGGGGGCGGTGCAGATACGCAGTATTTT. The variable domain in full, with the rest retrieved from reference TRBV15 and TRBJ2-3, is DAMVIQNPRYQVTQFGKPVTLSCSQTLNHNVMYWYQQKSSQAPKLLFHYYDKDFNNEADTPDNFQSRRPNTSFCFLDIRSPGLGDTAMYLCATSRTGGGADTQYFGPGTRLTVL.